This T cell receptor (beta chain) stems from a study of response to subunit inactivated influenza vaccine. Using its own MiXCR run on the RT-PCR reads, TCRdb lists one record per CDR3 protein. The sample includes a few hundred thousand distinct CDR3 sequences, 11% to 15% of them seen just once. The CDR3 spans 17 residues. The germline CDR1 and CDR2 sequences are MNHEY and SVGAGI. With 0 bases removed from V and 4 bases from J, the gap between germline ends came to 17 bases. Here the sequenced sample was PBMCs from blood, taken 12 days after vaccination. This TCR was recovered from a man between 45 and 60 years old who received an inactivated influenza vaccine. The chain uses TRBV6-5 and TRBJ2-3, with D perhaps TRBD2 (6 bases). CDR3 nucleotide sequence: TGTGCCAGCAGTTACTCGAAATCTAGCGAATCCGCAGATACGCAGTATTTT. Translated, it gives CASSYSKSSESADTQYF.